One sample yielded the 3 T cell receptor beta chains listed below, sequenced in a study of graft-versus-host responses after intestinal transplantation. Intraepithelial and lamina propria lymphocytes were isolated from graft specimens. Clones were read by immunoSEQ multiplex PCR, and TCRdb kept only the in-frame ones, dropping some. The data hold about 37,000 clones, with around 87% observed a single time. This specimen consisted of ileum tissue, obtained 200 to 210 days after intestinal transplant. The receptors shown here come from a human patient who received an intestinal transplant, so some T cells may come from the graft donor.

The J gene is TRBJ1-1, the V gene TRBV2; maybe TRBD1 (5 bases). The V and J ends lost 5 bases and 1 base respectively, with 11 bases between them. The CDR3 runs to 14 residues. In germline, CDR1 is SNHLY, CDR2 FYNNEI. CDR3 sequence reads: CASSLWGGNTEAFF. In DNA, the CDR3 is TGTGCCAGCAGTCTCTGGGGGGGGAACACTGAAGCTTTCTTT.

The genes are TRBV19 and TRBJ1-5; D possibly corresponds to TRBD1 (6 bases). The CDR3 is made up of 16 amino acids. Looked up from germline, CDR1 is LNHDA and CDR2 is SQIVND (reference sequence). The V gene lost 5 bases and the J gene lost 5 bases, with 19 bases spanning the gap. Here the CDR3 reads CASSAPRGGADQPQHF. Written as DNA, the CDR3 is TGTGCCAGTAGTGCCCCTAGGGGGGGCGCGGATCAGCCCCAGCATTTT.

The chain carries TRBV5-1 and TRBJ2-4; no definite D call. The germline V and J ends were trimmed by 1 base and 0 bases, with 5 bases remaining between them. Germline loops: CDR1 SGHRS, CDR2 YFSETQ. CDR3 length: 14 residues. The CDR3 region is CASSLSLAKNIQYF. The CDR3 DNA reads TGCGCCAGCAGCTTGTCTCTAGCCAAAAACATTCAGTACTTC.